A selection of T cell receptor beta chains follows, all from one sample in a study of a mutant IDH1 vaccine in newly diagnosed glioma. Profiling relied on immunoSEQ multiplex PCR, and the TCRdb table lists in-frame clones only, not all of them. The table lists about 92,000 clones, about four fifths of them singletons, with around 7% in the top ten. Material: PBMCs, obtained from a glioma patient treated with radiotherapy, temozolomide or both. Receptors originate from a woman in her forties or fifties with glioma. CDR3s include the opening cysteine and the closing phenylalanine or tryptophan. The D gene is left open where the match is weak. Only part of the rows carry a size: once, few, many, or a class if the clone is expanded.

D: TRBD1; V: TRBV18; J: TRBJ1-5; size: .; CDR3: CASSPPGTASNQPQHF; DNA: TGTGCCAGCTCACCACCGGGGACAGCTAGCAATCAGCCCCAGCATTTT
D: .; V: TRBV7-6; J: TRBJ2-6; size: .; CDR3: CASSSLQGSGANVLTF; DNA: TGTGCCAGCAGCTCTTTACAGGGCTCTGGGGCCAACGTCCTGACTTTC
D: .; V: TRBV5-8; J: TRBJ2-3; size: .; CDR3: CASSGGRDTQYF; DNA: TGTGCCAGCAGCGGGGGTAGGGATACGCAGTATTTT
D: .; V: TRBV30; J: TRBJ1-2; size: .; CDR3: CAWSVTRGPQLGYTF; DNA: TGTGCCTGGAGTGTAACTCGGGGGCCTCAGTTGGGCTACACCTTC
D: .; V: TRBV15; J: TRBJ1-1; size: .; CDR3: CATSFSRGTEAFF; DNA: TGTGCCACCAGCTTCTCACGAGGGACTGAAGCTTTCTTT
D: .; V: TRBV27; J: TRBJ1-2; size: once; CDR3: CASSLLGAATGGYTF; DNA: TGTGCCAGCAGTTTACTAGGGGCCGCCACAGGGGGCTACACCTTC
D: TRBD1; V: TRBV10-3; J: TRBJ1-1; size: few; CDR3: CAISGDSGDTEAFF; DNA: TGTGCCATCAGTGGGGACAGCGGGGACACTGAAGCTTTCTTT
D: .; V: TRBV4-1; J: TRBJ1-3; size: .; CDR3: CASSQDRGVSGNTIYF; DNA: TGCGCCAGCAGCCAAGATCGAGGTGTCTCTGGAAACACCATATATTTT
D: .; V: TRBV5-4; J: TRBJ1-3; size: .; CDR3: CASSLNAQISGNTIYF; DNA: TGTGCCAGCAGCCTCAACGCGCAGATCTCTGGAAACACCATATATTTT
D: TRBD1; V: TRBV6-1; J: TRBJ1-1; size: once; CDR3: CASSEAWTGTLFF; DNA: TGTGCCAGCAGTGAAGCTTGGACAGGGACTTTGTTCTTT
D: .; V: TRBV4-2; J: TRBJ1-2; size: .; CDR3: CASSQEVMVLPGYGYTF; DNA: TGTGCCAGCAGCCAAGAGGTTATGGTTTTACCTGGCTATGGCTACACCTTC
D: TRBD1; V: TRBV29-1; J: TRBJ2-7; size: .; CDR3: CSVEGTGDEQYF; DNA: TGCAGCGTTGAGGGGACAGGGGACGAGCAGTACTTC
D: .; V: TRBV5-4; J: TRBJ1-4; size: .; CDR3: CASSSPNEKLFF; DNA: TGTGCCAGCAGTTCCCCTAATGAAAAACTGTTTTTT
D: .; V: TRBV2; J: TRBJ1-5; size: few; CDR3: CASSERTAWVQHF; DNA: TGTGCCAGCAGTGAAAGGACGGCTTGGGTCCAGCATTTT
D: .; V: TRBV7-9; J: TRBJ2-7; size: .; CDR3: CASSPDGSYEQYF; DNA: TGTGCCAGCAGCCCCGACGGGTCCTACGAGCAGTACTTC
D: TRBD1; V: TRBV19; J: TRBJ1-2; size: .; CDR3: CASSIRTGGRVHYGYTF; DNA: TGTGCCAGTAGTATTCGAACAGGGGGCAGAGTACACTATGGCTACACCTTC
D: .; V: TRBV28; J: TRBJ1-5; size: .; CDR3: CASSYDDPQHF; DNA: TGTGCCAGCAGCTATGACGACCCCCAGCATTTT
D: .; V: TRBV4-1; J: TRBJ1-3; size: .; CDR3: CASSPPASQGTIIF; DNA: TGCGCCAGCAGCCCGCCGGCTAGTCAGGGGACTATTATCTTT
D: .; V: TRBV6-1; J: TRBJ1-2; size: .; CDR3: CASTEGASTFRTF; DNA: TGTGCCAGCACTGAGGGTGCAAGTACGTTTAGAACCTTC
D: TRBD1; V: TRBV6-5; J: TRBJ1-1; size: .; CDR3: CASRRGQGANTEAFF; DNA: TGTGCCAGCAGAAGGGGACAGGGGGCTAACACTGAAGCTTTCTTT
D: .; V: TRBV6-1; J: TRBJ1-1; size: .; CDR3: CASSEGVVNTEAFF; DNA: TGTGCCAGCAGTGAAGGGGTGGTGAACACTGAAGCTTTCTTT
D: TRBD1; V: TRBV9; J: TRBJ2-7; size: .; CDR3: CASSRTGGYYEQYF; DNA: TGTGCCAGCAGCAGGACAGGGGGTTACTACGAGCAGTACTTC
D: .; V: TRBV19; J: TRBJ2-3; size: .; CDR3: CASSTGDSYTQYF; DNA: TGTGCCAGTAGTACGGGAGACAGCTATACGCAGTATTTT
D: TRBD2; V: TRBV5-1; J: TRBJ2-7; size: once; CDR3: CASSLNIGLAYEQYF; DNA: TGCGCCAGCAGCTTAAACATAGGACTAGCCTACGAGCAGTACTTC
D: .; V: TRBV5-1; J: TRBJ2-7; size: .; CDR3: CASSPQLREQYF; DNA: TGCGCCAGCAGCCCTCAGTTGCGCGAGCAGTACTTC
D: TRBD1; V: TRBV9; J: TRBJ1-3; size: .; CDR3: CASSVKTGGNFASGNTIYF; DNA: TGTGCCAGCAGCGTGAAGACAGGGGGCAATTTCGCCTCTGGAAACACCATATATTTT
D: .; V: TRBV2; J: TRBJ1-1; size: .; CDR3: CASIYRGGNGAFF; DNA: TGTGCCAGCATATACCGTGGGGGGAATGGGGCTTTCTTT
D: .; V: TRBV9; J: TRBJ1-2; size: .; CDR3: CASSVRGDGVYGYTF; DNA: TGTGCCAGCAGCGTGCGAGGGGACGGAGTCTATGGCTACACCTTC
D: TRBD1; V: TRBV5-6; J: TRBJ1-1; size: once; CDR3: CASSGTGGSEAFF; DNA: TGTGCCAGCAGCGGTACAGGGGGCAGCGAAGCTTTCTTT
D: .; V: TRBV4-1; J: TRBJ2-3; size: once; CDR3: CASTQGPITDTQYF; DNA: TGCGCCAGCACCCAGGGACCCATCACAGATACGCAGTATTTT
D: .; V: TRBV4-1; J: TRBJ2-7; size: .; CDR3: CASSQGSSGPWYEQYF; DNA: TGCGCCAGCAGCCAAGGAAGCAGTGGACCTTGGTACGAGCAGTACTTC
D: TRBD1; V: TRBV6-5; J: TRBJ2-2; size: .; CDR3: CASLGQGRTGELFF; DNA: TGTGCCAGTCTAGGACAGGGAAGGACCGGGGAGCTGTTTTTT
D: .; V: TRBV19; J: TRBJ1-5; size: .; CDR3: CASLRKGAISRRPQHF; DNA: TGTGCCAGCCTCCGAAAAGGGGCGATATCAAGGCGGCCCCAGCATTTT
D: TRBD1; V: TRBV5-4; J: TRBJ2-7; size: .; CDR3: CASSSGQGADEQYF; DNA: TGTGCCAGCAGCTCTGGACAGGGGGCTGACGAGCAGTACTTC
D: TRBD2; V: TRBV2; J: TRBJ2-5; size: .; CDR3: CASSGRGGIKETQYF; DNA: TGTGCCAGCAGTGGCCGCGGGGGTATTAAAGAGACCCAGTACTTC
D: TRBD1; V: TRBV7-8; J: TRBJ1-1; size: few; CDR3: CASTLRGDSYGTEAFF; DNA: TGTGCCAGCACCCTGAGAGGGGACAGCTATGGCACTGAAGCTTTCTTT
D: .; V: TRBV5-6; J: TRBJ2-3; size: once; CDR3: CASSLGGKTDTQYF; DNA: TGTGCCAGCAGCTTGGGAGGGAAGACAGATACGCAGTATTTT
D: TRBD1; V: TRBV10-1; J: TRBJ1-3; size: .; CDR3: CASSESTGGSGNTIYF; DNA: TGCGCCAGCAGTGAGTCTACAGGGGGTTCGGGAAACACCATATATTTT
D: TRBD1; V: TRBV27; J: TRBJ1-2; size: once; CDR3: CASSPTTGFYGYTF; DNA: TGTGCCAGCAGTCCAACGACAGGGTTCTATGGCTACACCTTC
D: .; V: TRBV21-1; J: TRBJ1-5; size: .; CDR3: CASMCDRCNQPQHF; DNA: TGTGCCAGCATGTGTGACAGATGCAATCAGCCCCAGCATTTT